The 15 T cell receptor beta chains in this list originate from one sample, sequenced in a study of control samples from healthy donors and cancer patients. TCRdb's copy holds only in-frame clones and misses some; the assay was immunoSEQ multiplex PCR. The data hold about 80,000 clones, with roughly nine tenths observed a single time. What was sequenced was blood. The receptors shown here come from a man aged 45 to 65 in good health.

The gene calls are TRBV11-1 and TRBJ1-1; the D gene is possibly TRBD1 (6 bases). V was shortened by 5 bases and J by 1 base, with 17 bases between the two germline ends. Germline loops: CDR1 SGHAT, CDR2 FQDESV (reference sequence). This CDR3 has 16 amino acids. This CDR3 is CASSLLIMTGNTEAFF. CDR3 nucleotide sequence: TGTGCCAGCAGCCTCCTTATAATGACAGGGAACACTGAAGCTTTCTTT.

The gene calls are TRBV18 and TRBJ1-2; D perhaps matches TRBD1 (6 bases). The CDR3 is 13 amino acids. Germline CDR1 and CDR2: KGHSH and LQKENI. V was trimmed by 6 bases and J by 8 bases, leaving 16 bases between them. The CDR3, as DNA: TGTGCCAGCTCCGAGACAAACGGGGGCGGCTACACCTTC. Translation gives CASSETNGGGYTF.

The chain recombines TRBV15 with TRBJ1-2; D might be TRBD1 (6 bases). Per the germline V gene, CDR1 is LNHNV and CDR2 is YYDKDF (reference sequence). Trimming removed 0 bases from V and 7 bases from J, with 12 bases in between. The length of the CDR3 is 14 residues. CDR3 sequence reads: CATSRDPGAGGYTF. The CDR3 DNA reads as TGTGCCACCAGCAGAGATCCGGGGGCAGGTGGCTACACCTTC.

This chain joins TRBV14 and TRBJ1-1, with 8 nucleotides matching TRBD1. Germline-derived CDR1 and CDR2 are SGHDN and FVKESK. The junction had 4 bases not matched to a gene; V was cut back by 0 bases and J by 10 bases. This CDR3 region has 13 residues. CDR3 loop: CASSQDLGQGAFF. For the CDR3, the DNA is TGTGCCAGCAGCCAAGACCTCGGACAGGGAGCTTTCTTT.

The rearrangement links TRBV19 to TRBJ2-2; D not resolved. Trimming removed 2 bases at V and 6 bases at J, with 13 bases between. Germline V gene sequence: CDR1 LNHDA, CDR2 SQIVND (reference sequence). The CDR3 has 15 residues. CDR3 loop: CASSIRGPASGELFF. CDR3 DNA: TGTGCCAGTAGTATACGAGGTCCGGCCTCCGGGGAGCTGTTTTTT.

The chain combines TRBV7-6 with TRBJ2-1; D remains ambiguous. Germline loops: CDR1 SGHVS, CDR2 FNYEAQ. The CDR3 sequence is 15 residues long. V was cut by 1 base and J by 0 bases, with 7 bases left in between. The CDR3 loop reads CASSLGASSYNEQFF. CDR3 DNA: TGTGCCAGCAGCTTAGGGGCGAGCTCCTACAATGAGCAGTTCTTC. Together with reference TRBV7-6 and TRBJ2-1, the CDR3 gives the full variable domain: GAGVSQSPRYKVTKRGQDVALRCDPISGHVSLYWYRQALGQGPEFLTYFNYEAQQDKSGLPNDRFSAERPEGSISTLTIQRTEQRDSAMYRCASSLGASSYNEQFFGPGTRLTVL.

The chain recombines TRBV9 with TRBJ2-1, with TRBD2 matching over 13 bases. The V segment lost 4 bases and the J segment 8 bases; nucleotides outside the gene matches: 6. Per germline, CDR1 SGDLS and CDR2 YYNGEE. CDR3 length equals 15 residues. DNA of the CDR3: TGTGCCAGCAGCATGGGACTAGCGGGGAGCTATGAGCAGTTCTTC. Its protein product is CASSMGLAGSYEQFF.

This clone was found once. V gene TRBV10-1 combines with J gene TRBJ2-3, with D uncertain. V was shortened by 6 bases and J by 3 bases, with 13 bases between the two germline ends. Germline V gene lookup returns CDR1 WNHNN and CDR2 SYGVQD (reference sequence). This CDR3 is 14 amino acids long. This CDR3 reads CASSEGIRTDTQYF. The CDR3 DNA reads TGCGCCAGCAGCGAAGGGATACGTACAGATACGCAGTATTTT.

V usage is TRBV6-5 and J usage is TRBJ1-1, with D uncertain. The CDR3 loop spans 14 amino acids. Germline V gene data show CDR1 as MNHEY and CDR2 as SVGAGI. Trimming took off 8 bases at V and 1 base at J, with 14 bases between the two ends. DNA for the CDR3: TGTGCCAGCCGACCCGACACCTGGAACACTGAAGCTTTCTTT. Protein product: CASRPDTWNTEAFF.

This chain connects TRBV7-2 to TRBJ2-5, with TRBD2 as a possible D gene (6 bases). This CDR3 spans 15 amino acids. Germline V lookup: CDR1 SGHTA, CDR2 FQGNSA. V gave up 0 bases and J gave up 1 base, with 9 bases separating them. The CDR3 sequence: CASSLAGGIQETQYF. Here the CDR3 DNA reads TGTGCCAGCAGCTTAGCGGGGGGTATCCAAGAGACCCAGTACTTC.

This chain connects TRBV5-5 to TRBJ1-5; no clear D. Germline CDR1 SGHKS, CDR2 YYEKEE (reference sequence). Trimming shortened V by 0 bases and J by 0 bases, and 7 bases separated the two germline ends. The CDR3 spans 15 residues. The CDR3 DNA reads as TGTGCCAGCAGCTTGGGCCAGTATAGCAATCAGCCCCAGCATTTT. Translation gives CASSLGQYSNQPQHF.

V gene TRBV3-1 (or the pseudogene TRBV3-2) combines with J gene TRBJ1-2; a weak D match, TRBD1 (5 bases). The CDR3 is made up of 13 amino acids. Germline V gives CDR1 LGHDT, CDR2 YNNKEL (reference sequence). Trimming cost V 1 base and J 8 bases, with 11 bases left between them. CDR3 in DNA: TGTGCCAGCAGCCAAGGGGAGGGGAGCGGCTACACCTTC. It specifies CASSQGEGSGYTF.

The chain links TRBV7-8 to TRBJ1-4; D unresolved. With 5 bases removed from V and 6 bases from J, the gap between germline ends came to 16 bases. The CDR3 covers 15 residues. CDR1 and CDR2 (germline): SGHVS, FQNEAQ. Here the CDR3 reads CASSRSGVGDEKLFF. In DNA, the CDR3 is TGTGCCAGCAGCCGCTCAGGAGTTGGAGATGAAAAACTGTTTTTT.

J is TRBJ2-5 and V is TRBV5-8, with 8 bases aligning to TRBD1. Germline loops: CDR1 SGHTS, CDR2 YDEGEE. With V trimmed by 4 bases and J by 1 base, 6 bases remained unmatched. The CDR3 totals 15 residues. As DNA, the CDR3 is TGTGCCAGCAGCACGGGGACAGGCACCCAAGAGACCCAGTACTTC. This translates into CASSTGTGTQETQYF.

This chain uses TRBV2 with TRBJ2-1; D possibly corresponds to TRBD1 (5 bases). From germline, CDR1 is SNHLY and CDR2 FYNNEI. This CDR3 region has 14 residues. Trimming took 4 bases from V and 7 from J, leaving 14 bases between them. CDR3 coding DNA: TGTGCCAGCAGTGGGACATACCGAAGGAATGAGCAGTTCTTC. This sequence encodes CASSGTYRRNEQFF.